This T cell receptor (beta chain) was retrieved from a study of OX40 agonist ivuxolimab in advanced cancers. The length of the CDR3 is 14 residues. V lost 0 bases to trimming and J lost 7 bases; unmatched junction nucleotides: 3. CDR1 is SGHVS and CDR2 is FQNEAQ in the germline V gene. Generated by immunoSEQ multiplex PCR, the TCRdb table keeps only in-frame clones and is missing some. The sample lists 30,000 to 45,000 clones; roughly nine tenths were seen once. This clonotype was sampled from an adult with an advanced solid tumor such as melanoma, head and neck, liver or kidney cancer. The chain joins TRBV7-8 to TRBJ2-7; 10 bases align to TRBD1. The source material was CD4+ or CD8+ T cells sorted from blood, sampled in a trial of the OX40 agonist ivuxolimab. CDR3 nucleotide sequence: TGTGCCAGCAGCTTAGCCGGGACAGGGGATGAGCAGTACTTC. It translates to CASSLAGTGDEQYF. The full variable domain, rest sourced from reference TRBV7-8 and TRBJ2-7, is GAGVSQSPRYKVAKRGQDVALRCDPISGHVSLFWYQQALGQGPEFLTYFQNEAQLDKSGLPSDRFFAERPEGSVSTLKIQRTQQEDSAVYLCASSLAGTGDEQYFGPGTRLTVT.